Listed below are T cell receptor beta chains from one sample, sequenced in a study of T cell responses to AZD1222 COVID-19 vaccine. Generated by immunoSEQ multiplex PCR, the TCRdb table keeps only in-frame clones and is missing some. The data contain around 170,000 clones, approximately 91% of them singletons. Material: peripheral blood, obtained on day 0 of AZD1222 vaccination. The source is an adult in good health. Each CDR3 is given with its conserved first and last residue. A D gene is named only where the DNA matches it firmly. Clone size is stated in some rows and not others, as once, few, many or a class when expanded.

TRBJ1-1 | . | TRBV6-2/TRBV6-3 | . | TGTGCCAGCAGTTACAGCTACACTGAAGCTTTCTTT | CASSYSYTEAFF
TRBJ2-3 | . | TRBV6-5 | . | TGTGCCAGCAGTTACTCCGCGGGGATTACAGATACGCAGTATTTT | CASSYSAGITDTQYF
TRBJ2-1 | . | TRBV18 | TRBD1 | TGTGCCAGCTCCTACAGGGGGTCCAGCTCCTACAATGAGCAGTTCTTC | CASSYRGSSSYNEQFF
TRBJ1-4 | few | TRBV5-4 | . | TGTGCCAGCAGCTTCTCGGGAGGGTCTGATGAAAAACTGTTTTTT | CASSFSGGSDEKLFF
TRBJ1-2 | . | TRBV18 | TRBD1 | TGTGCCAGCTCCCACCCAACAGGGGTCTATGGCTACACCTTC | CASSHPTGVYGYTF
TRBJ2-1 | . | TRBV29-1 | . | TGCAGCGCCGAATCAGGGCAGGTCAATGAGCAGTTCTTC | CSAESGQVNEQFF
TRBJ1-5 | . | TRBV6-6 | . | TGTGCCAGCACGGGGGAGAACAATCAGCCCCAGCATTTT | CASTGENNQPQHF
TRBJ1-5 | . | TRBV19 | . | TGTGCCAGTAGTATACCCGCGTGGAATCAGCCCCAGCATTTT | CASSIPAWNQPQHF
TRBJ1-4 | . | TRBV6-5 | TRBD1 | TGTGCCAGCAGTTTGACAGGGGGCGCGGTAGGGGAAAAACTGTTTTTT | CASSLTGGAVGEKLFF
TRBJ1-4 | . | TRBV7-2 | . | TGTGCCAGCAGCCCCCAGGGGGAAAAACTGTTTTTT | CASSPQGEKLFF
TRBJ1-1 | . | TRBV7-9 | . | TGTGCCAGCACCGGGTTAAGGGGCGTAGGGACTGAAGCTTTCTTT | CASTGLRGVGTEAFF
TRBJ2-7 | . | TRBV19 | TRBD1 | TGTGCCAGTAGCGGACAGGGGGCTTCCGAGCAGTACTTC | CASSGQGASEQYF
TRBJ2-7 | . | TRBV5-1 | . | TGCGCCAGCAGCAACCTACAGGGATACGAGCAGTACTTC | CASSNLQGYEQYF
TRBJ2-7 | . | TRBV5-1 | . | TGCGCCAGCAGCTTGAATCGGGCTATTAACGAGCAGTACTTC | CASSLNRAINEQYF
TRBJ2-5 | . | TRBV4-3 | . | TGCGCCAGCAGCCAAGATCTTGCCGGGACGCGCTCCACCCAGTACTTC | CASSQDLAGTRSTQYF
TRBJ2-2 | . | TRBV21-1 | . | TGTGCCAGCACCTTCCCGACAGACCTCATGAACACCGGGGAGCTGTTTTTT | CASTFPTDLMNTGELFF
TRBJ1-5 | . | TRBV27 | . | TGTGCCAGCAGTTTATCGGGCCTCGATTTTCGCAATCAGCCCCAGCATTTT | CASSLSGLDFRNQPQHF
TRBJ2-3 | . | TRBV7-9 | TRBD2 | TGTGCCAGCAGCTTAGGGACTAGCGGGGCATTCGCAGATACGCAGTATTTT | CASSLGTSGAFADTQYF
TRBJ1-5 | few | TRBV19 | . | TGTGCCAGTAGTATATTGGGGAAGGGGATGAATCAGCCCCAGCATTTT | CASSILGKGMNQPQHF
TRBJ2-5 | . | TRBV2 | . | TGTGCCAGCAGTCCCGGACAGCCTCAAGAGACCCAGTACTTC | CASSPGQPQETQYF
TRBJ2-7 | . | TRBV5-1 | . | TGCGCCAGCAGCTCGACAGTAGCCAACGAGCAGTACTTC | CASSSTVANEQYF
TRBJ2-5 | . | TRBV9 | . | TGTGCCAGCAGCGTAGCGGCTCTCAAAGAGACCCAGTACTTC | CASSVAALKETQYF
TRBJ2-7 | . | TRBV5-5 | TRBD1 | TGTGCCAGCAGCTTGGATTGGACAGGGGTCTCTTACTCCTACGAGCAGTACTTC | CASSLDWTGVSYSYEQYF
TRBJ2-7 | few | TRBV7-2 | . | TGTGCCAGCAGCAGTTTGACAGGATCCTACGAGCAGTACTTC | CASSSLTGSYEQYF
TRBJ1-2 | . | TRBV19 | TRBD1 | TGTGCCAGTAGTAGCCGGGACAGACTCTATGGCTACACCTTC | CASSSRDRLYGYTF
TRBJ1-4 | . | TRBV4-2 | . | TGTGCCAGCAGCCAAGATCTCGATGGACTGTTTTTT | CASSQDLDGLFF
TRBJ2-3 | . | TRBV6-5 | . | TGTGGGGCCTACACAGATACGCAGTATTTT | CGAYTDTQYF
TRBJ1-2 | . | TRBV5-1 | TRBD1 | TGCGCCAGCAGCCCCGGACAGGGGGCATATGGCTACACCTTC | CASSPGQGAYGYTF
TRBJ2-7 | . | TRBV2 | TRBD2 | TGTGCCAGCAGGGACTGGACTAGCGGGAAGGAGCAGTACTTC | CASRDWTSGKEQYF
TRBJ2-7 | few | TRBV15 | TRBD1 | TGTGCCACCAGTGTGGGGGGACAGGGAGACGGGTCTGAGGAGCAGTACTTC | CATSVGGQGDGSEEQYF
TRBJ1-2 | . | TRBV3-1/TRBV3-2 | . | TGTGCCAGCAGCCGGGACCGAGGGGGGAAATCGTGGGACTATGGCTACACCTTC | CASSRDRGGKSWDYGYTF
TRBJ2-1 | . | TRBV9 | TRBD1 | TGTGCCAGCAGCGGTAGGGGGCCGAGCATGAATGAGCAGTTCTTC | CASSGRGPSMNEQFF
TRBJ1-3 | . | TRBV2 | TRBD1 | TGTGCCAGCAGTGAGCGTGGGACAGGGGCCGTCTCTGGAAACACCATATATTTT | CASSERGTGAVSGNTIYF
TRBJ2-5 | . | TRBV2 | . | TGTGCCAGCAGTGAAGGTTCTAGTTTATCCCCCCAGTACTTC | CASSEGSSLSPQYF
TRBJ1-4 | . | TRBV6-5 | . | TGTGCCAGCAGTTCCCGTCCCTGGGCTAATGAAAAACTGTTTTTT | CASSSRPWANEKLFF
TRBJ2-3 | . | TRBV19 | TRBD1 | TGTGCCAGTAGTATAACCCCGACAGGGGCAGATACGCAGTATTTT | CASSITPTGADTQYF
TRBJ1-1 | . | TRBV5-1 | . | TGCGCCAGCAGCTTATCAGGGGACACTGAAGCTTTCTTT | CASSLSGDTEAFF
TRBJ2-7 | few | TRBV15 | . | TGTGCCACCAGCAGCTATAGACAACTCTTTGGAACCAGCTCCTACGAGCAGTACTTC | CATSSYRQLFGTSSYEQYF
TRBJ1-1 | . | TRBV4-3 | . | TGCGCCAGCAGCCAGAACCCCGGGGTGGGTGCTGAAGCTTTCTTT | CASSQNPGVGAEAFF
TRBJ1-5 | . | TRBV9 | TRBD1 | TGTGCCAGCAACGGTGGACAGGTCGGACAGCCCCAGCATTTT | CASNGGQVGQPQHF
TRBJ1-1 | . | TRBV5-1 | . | TGCGCCAGCAGCTTGGACGCTCCCGGAGACACTGAAGCTTTCTTT | CASSLDAPGDTEAFF
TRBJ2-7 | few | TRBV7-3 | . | TGTGCCAGCAGCTTAGGGCCGACCCAGGGCGAGCAGTACTTC | CASSLGPTQGEQYF
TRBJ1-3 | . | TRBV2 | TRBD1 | TGTGCCAGCAGGACAGGGGGCGCCACTGGAAACACCATATATTTT | CASRTGGATGNTIYF
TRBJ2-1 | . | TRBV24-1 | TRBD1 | TGTGCCACCGGTTTGGGACAGGGAGTAAATGAGCAGTTCTTC | CATGLGQGVNEQFF
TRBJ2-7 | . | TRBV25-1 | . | TGTGCCAGCAGTGACGGCCCGGCAGCTAGCTACGAGCAGTACTTC | CASSDGPAASYEQYF
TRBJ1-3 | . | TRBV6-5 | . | TGTGCCAGCAGTTTCGGGGCAATCCCTGGAAACACCATATATTTT | CASSFGAIPGNTIYF
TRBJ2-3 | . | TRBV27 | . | TGTGCCAGCAGTCTAAACTTGGGTGAGCAGTATTTT | CASSLNLGEQYF
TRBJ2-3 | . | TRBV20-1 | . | TGCAGTGCTAGTCCTAGCGAGAGAACAGATACGCAGTATTTT | CSASPSERTDTQYF
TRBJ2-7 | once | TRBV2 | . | TGTGCCAGCTTCACGGGCCCCCTACAGAACTACGAGCAGTACTTC | CASFTGPLQNYEQYF
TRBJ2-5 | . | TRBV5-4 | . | TGTGCCAGCAGCTCAAATACCGGACAGTGGTCCCAAGAGACCCAGTACTTC | CASSSNTGQWSQETQYF
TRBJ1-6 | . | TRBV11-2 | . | TGTGCCAGCAGCTTAGGGCGCCAGGGGAATTCACCCCTCCACTTT | CASSLGRQGNSPLHF
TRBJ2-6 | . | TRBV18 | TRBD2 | TGTGCCAGCTCACCACCGGGAGGGGCTGGGGCCAACGTCCTGACTTTC | CASSPPGGAGANVLTF
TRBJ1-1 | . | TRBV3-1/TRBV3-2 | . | TGTGCCAGCAGCCAGGGGGAGCCCACTGAAGCTTTCTTT | CASSQGEPTEAFF
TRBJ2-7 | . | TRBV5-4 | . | TGTGCCAGCAGCTTAGTGGACAGCTCCTACGAGCAGTACTTC | CASSLVDSSYEQYF
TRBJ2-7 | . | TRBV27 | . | TGTGCCAGCAGTTTAAATGGCGCATGGGCCGAGCAATACTTC | CASSLNGAWAEQYF
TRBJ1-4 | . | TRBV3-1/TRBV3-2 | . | TGTGCCAGCAGCCCTGGGGGGGCCCTATATGAAAAACTGTTTTTT | CASSPGGALYEKLFF
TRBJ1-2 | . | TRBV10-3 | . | TGTGCCATCAGTGAAGGGGGGAGGTATGGCTACACCTTC | CAISEGGRYGYTF
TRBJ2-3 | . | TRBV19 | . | TGTGCCAGTAGTTACAACCCGAGCGCAGATACGCAGTATTTT | CASSYNPSADTQYF
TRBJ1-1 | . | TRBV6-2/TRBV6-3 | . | TGTGCCAGCAGTTCAGGGGCCGAGGTTGAAGCTTTCTTT | CASSSGAEVEAFF